A selection of T cell receptor beta chains follows, all from one sample in a study of shared clonotypes between healthy human individuals. Repertoires were generated with immunoSEQ multiplex PCR, while TCRdb's copy carries only in-frame clones and drops some. The sample comprises about 2.4 million clones, over 85% of which are singletons, and approximately 0.37% rests with the top ten. The sequenced material came from naive CD4+ T cells from PBMCs. The source of these receptors is a man between 18 and 35 years old in good health. Some clones in this sample may be carry-over from other donors' samples. Each CDR3 is given with its conserved first and last residue. The D gene is left open where the match is weak. The size entry is marked missing in some rows and otherwise reads once, few, many or a size class.

V gene	clone size	J gene	D gene	CDR3 DNA	CDR3 protein
TRBV5-1	-	TRBJ2-5	TRBD2	TGCGCCAGCAGCTACCTTAGCGGGACGGCCGCAGAGACCCAGTACTTC	CASSYLSGTAAETQYF
TRBV7-8	-	TRBJ1-2	-	TGTGCCAGCAGGCCCGGTTTGGGCAGTTCTAACTATGGCTACACCTTC	CASRPGLGSSNYGYTF
TRBV9	-	TRBJ2-7	TRBD1	TGTGCCAGCAGCACCTCAGGGGGCGCAGGGCAGTACTTC	CASSTSGGAGQYF
TRBV5-6	-	TRBJ2-5	TRBD2	TGTGCCAGCAGCCGGCAGCTAAAAAGCGGGAGGGAGACCCAGTACTTC	CASSRQLKSGRETQYF
TRBV5-1	-	TRBJ2-7	-	TGCGCCAGCAGCCGCCTCAGCGGGCCGAACCTCGACTACGAGCAGTACTTC	CASSRLSGPNLDYEQYF
TRBV28	once	TRBJ1-1	TRBD1	TGTGCCAGCAGTAACCGGGACAGGGGCACTGAAGCTTTCTTT	CASSNRDRGTEAFF
TRBV4-1	-	TRBJ1-1	TRBD1	TGCGCCAGCAGCCAAGGACAGGGGGCGACTGAAGCTTTCTTT	CASSQGQGATEAFF
TRBV27	-	TRBJ2-1	-	TGTGCCAGCAGTTGGAGGGGGAGTGAGCAGTTCTTC	CASSWRGSEQFF
TRBV29-1	-	TRBJ2-5	-	TGCAGCGTCCCTGGGCCCTCAAGGGAGACCCAGTACTTC	CSVPGPSRETQYF
TRBV2	once	TRBJ2-6	-	TGTGCCAGCAGTAGGGAATCCGGGGCCAACGTCCTGACTTTC	CASSRESGANVLTF
TRBV10-3	-	TRBJ1-3	-	TGTGCCGCAGGCGCGGGGGAGTCCCTCTCTGGAAACACCATATATTTT	CAAGAGESLSGNTIYF
TRBV27	-	TRBJ2-7	TRBD2	TGTGCCAGCAGTATTACCGGGACTAGCTCCTACGAGCAGTACTTC	CASSITGTSSYEQYF
TRBV4-1	-	TRBJ2-4	TRBD1	TGCGCCAGCAGCCAACCCCGGACAGGGCTAGCCAAAAACATTCAGTACTTC	CASSQPRTGLAKNIQYF
TRBV7-3	-	TRBJ2-2	-	TGTGCCAGCAGCTTAGAGATAGGGGACACCGGGGAGCTGTTTTTT	CASSLEIGDTGELFF
TRBV28	-	TRBJ2-2	-	TGTGCCAGCAGTTCCGGTAACACCGGGGAGCTGTTTTTT	CASSSGNTGELFF
TRBV2	-	TRBJ2-1	-	TGTGCCAGCAGAACCGCTCGGGGGGCCCAGCAGTTCTTC	CASRTARGAQQFF
TRBV2	-	TRBJ1-5	TRBD1	TGTGCCAGCAGTGCCCGGACAGGGAACAATCAGCCCCAGCATTTT	CASSARTGNNQPQHF
TRBV5-1	-	TRBJ1-1	-	TGCGCCAGCAGCCCCAGGGACGGCTCGAGGGGCACTGAAGCTTTCTTT	CASSPRDGSRGTEAFF
TRBV23-1	-	TRBJ2-7	TRBD2	TGCGCCAGCAGTAAACTAGCGGGAAACTACGAGCAGTACTTC	CASSKLAGNYEQYF
TRBV7-9	once	TRBJ2-1	TRBD2	TGTGCCAGCAGCTCCCCAAGGGCTAGCGGGAGGGGCAACAATGAGCAGTTCTTC	CASSSPRASGRGNNEQFF
TRBV6-1	once	TRBJ2-2	-	TGTGCCAGCAGTGAAGTAGTGTACAGGGTGACCGGGGAGCTGTTTTTT	CASSEVVYRVTGELFF
TRBV6-4	once	TRBJ2-7	-	TGTGCCAGCAGTGCCGTGGGGCACCCTGAGCAGTACTTC	CASSAVGHPEQYF
TRBV7-8	-	TRBJ2-3	TRBD1	TGTGCCAGCAGCCGGCCCGGGACAGGGGTCTCAGATACGCAGTATTTT	CASSRPGTGVSDTQYF
TRBV19	-	TRBJ2-5	-	TGTGCCAGTAGTATCGGGGCAGGGCTAGAGACCCAGTACTTC	CASSIGAGLETQYF
TRBV28	-	TRBJ2-5	TRBD2	TGTGCCAGCAGTTTATTTCGACTAGCGGCGGGAAGCCGCAAGACCCAGTACTTC	CASSLFRLAAGSRKTQYF
TRBV6-5	-	TRBJ2-3	TRBD1	TGTGCCAGCAGTTCCGGGACAGTAGTCGCAGATACGCAGTATTTT	CASSSGTVVADTQYF
TRBV6-1	-	TRBJ2-7	-	TGTGCCAGCACCTTAAGAGACTCCTACGAGCAGTACTTC	CASTLRDSYEQYF
TRBV9	-	TRBJ2-5	-	TGTGCCAGCAGCGCCCGAGTGGGGGGCAAGGAGACCCAGTACTTC	CASSARVGGKETQYF
TRBV2	-	TRBJ2-3	-	TGTGCCAGCTCGAGTAGCGATACGCAGTATTTT	CASSSSDTQYF
TRBV5-1	once	TRBJ1-2	-	TGCGCCAGCAGCTCGCAGGTGGTCTATGGCTACACCTTC	CASSSQVVYGYTF
TRBV5-1	-	TRBJ1-4	-	TGCGCCAGCAGCTTTCAGGACTTTAATGAAAAACTGTTTTTT	CASSFQDFNEKLFF
TRBV5-4	-	TRBJ2-1	-	TGTGCCAGCAGCACCCTCTTACAGGAGTATGAGCAGTTCTTC	CASSTLLQEYEQFF
TRBV5-4	-	TRBJ1-1	-	TGTGCCAGCAGCTTGCAGACGGAGAACACTGAAGCTTTCTTT	CASSLQTENTEAFF
TRBV27	once	TRBJ1-3	-	TGTGCCAGCAGTTTATTCCCCATAGGTATTGGTTCTGGAAACACCATATATTTT	CASSLFPIGIGSGNTIYF
TRBV7-3	-	TRBJ2-5	TRBD2	TGTGCCAGCAGCGACACTAGCGGGAGGGCCTGGGAGACCCAGTACTTC	CASSDTSGRAWETQYF
TRBV9	once	TRBJ2-5	TRBD1	TGTGCCAGCAGCGTAGCGGGGACAGGGTCGTTTGAGACCCAGTACTTC	CASSVAGTGSFETQYF
TRBV19	-	TRBJ1-5	-	TGTGCCAGTAGTATGGGCGGTTTGATCTCGGGACATGGCGAATCCTGGCATTTT	CASSMGGLISGHGESWHF
TRBV5-5	-	TRBJ2-7	TRBD1	TGTGCCAGCAGGACCGGGACAGGGTTTTACGAGCAGTACTTC	CASRTGTGFYEQYF
TRBV5-6	-	TRBJ2-6	-	TGTGCCAGCAGTTTCTCTGGGGCCAACGTCCTGACTTTC	CASSFSGANVLTF
TRBV28	-	TRBJ2-7	-	TGTGCCAGCACCCGACTAGGGAGCTCCTACGAGCAGTACTTC	CASTRLGSSYEQYF
TRBV7-8	-	TRBJ2-7	-	TGTGCCAGCAGCTTAATAGGGACCGGGAGCGGCCACGAGCAGTACTTC	CASSLIGTGSGHEQYF
TRBV15	-	TRBJ2-2	-	TGTGCCACCAGCAGAGAGCTTATCGGGGAGCTGTTTTTT	CATSRELIGELFF
TRBV19	-	TRBJ2-1	-	TGTGCCAGTAGTATTTACCGCGCCGGGGCCGATGAGCAGTTCTTC	CASSIYRAGADEQFF
TRBV29-1	-	TRBJ2-7	-	TGCAGCGCCACCGATCGACCCCTCTACGAGCAGTACTTC	CSATDRPLYEQYF
TRBV5-1	-	TRBJ2-5	TRBD2	TGCGCCAGCAGCTGGAAGGCACGACTAGCGGGCCCCTTGAGAGCGGAAGAGACCCAGTACTTC	CASSWKARLAGPLRAEETQYF
TRBV6-5	-	TRBJ2-3	-	TGTGCCAGCAGTTCCTCAGGGAAGTCAGATACGCAGTATTTT	CASSSSGKSDTQYF
TRBV7-8	-	TRBJ2-7	-	TGTGCCAGCAGCTTAGTTGGGGCTTACGAGCAGTACTTC	CASSLVGAYEQYF
TRBV5-4	-	TRBJ1-4	-	TGTGCCAGCAGCAATAAGCAGGACGGCGTGCCTGAAAAACTGTTTTTT	CASSNKQDGVPEKLFF
TRBV19	once	TRBJ2-7	TRBD2	TGTGCCAGTAGTCCCGGGAGGCCACCCTACGAGCAGTACTTC	CASSPGRPPYEQYF
TRBV7-9	once	TRBJ2-7	-	TGTGCCAGCAGCTTAGTTCCCAGCAACTACGAGCAGTACTTC	CASSLVPSNYEQYF